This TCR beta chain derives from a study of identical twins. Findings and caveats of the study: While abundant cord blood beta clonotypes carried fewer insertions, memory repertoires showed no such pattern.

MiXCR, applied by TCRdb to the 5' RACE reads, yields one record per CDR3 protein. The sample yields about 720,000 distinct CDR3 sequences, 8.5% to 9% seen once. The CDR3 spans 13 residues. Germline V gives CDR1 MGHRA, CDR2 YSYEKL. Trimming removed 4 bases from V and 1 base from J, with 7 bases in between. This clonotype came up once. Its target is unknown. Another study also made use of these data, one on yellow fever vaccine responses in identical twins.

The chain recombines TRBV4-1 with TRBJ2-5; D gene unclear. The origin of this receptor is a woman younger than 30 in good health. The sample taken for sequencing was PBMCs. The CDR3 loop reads CASSPRFQETQYF. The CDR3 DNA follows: TGCGCCAGCAGCCCCCGGTTCCAAGAGACCCAGTACTTC.